This T cell receptor beta chain appears in the sequencing data of a study of T cells in women clearing cervical HPV infection. Study as a whole: No precancer developed; the control's incident HPV16 infection cleared within 12 months.

This CDR3 contains 15 residues. Germline V gives CDR1 SNHLY, CDR2 FYNNEI. V lost 4 bases to trimming and J lost 10 bases, with 17 bases between them. The repertoire was sequenced with immunoSEQ multiplex PCR; TCRdb's copy has only in-frame clones and lacks some. The repertoire table contains about 25,000 clones. With regard to this clone: The CDR3 goes on 3 residues after the read ends, and that part is filled in from the germline J gene.

Sample: blood buffy coat. This clonotype was sampled from a woman between 18 and 70 years old with a cervical HPV16 infection that either progressed to CIN3+ or cleared (not recorded which). The chain joins TRBV2 to TRBJ1-6; TRBD1 might be the D (6 bases). The CDR3 sequence is CASSVEGEGRSPLHF. The CDR3 bases that were read are TGTGCCAGCAGTGTAGAGGGGGAGGGACGGTCACCC.